The T cell receptor beta chain under discussion was sequenced for a study of T-cell memory formation after mild COVID-19. Study-wide findings and caveats: The authors left the SARS-CoV-2 specificity of second-wave clones peaking on day 37 unconfirmed. A second wave expanding day 15 to 37 was CD4+-biased; contracting clones were balanced.

As concerns this clonotype: Antigen: not known.

This CDR3 is 15 amino acids long. Per the germline V gene, CDR1 is LNHDA and CDR2 is SQIVND (reference sequence). Trimming removed 5 bases from V and 3 bases from J, with 14 bases in between. TCRdb reprocessed the 5' RACE reads with MiXCR, giving one entry per CDR3 protein. Seen here are fewer than 300,000 distinct CDR3 sequences, approximately 15% observed once, and the top ten hold roughly a fifth. The J gene is TRBJ1-5, the V gene TRBV19, with a tentative D call TRBD1 (6 bases). The specimen was PBMCs or a T cell subset sorted from them (not recorded which). The source is a man between 18 and 29 years old who had mild COVID-19 (a few samples of this study predate the infection). Cell type and time point are not known. The CDR3 here is CASSLHGTYNQPQHF. The CDR3 DNA sequence: TGTGCCAGTAGTCTACACGGGACATACAATCAGCCCCAGCATTTT. The entire variable domain, with the rest obtained from reference TRBV19 and TRBJ1-5, is as follows: DGGITQSPKYLFRKEGQNVTLSCEQNLNHDAMYWYRQDPGQGLRLIYYSQIVNDFQKGDIAEGYSVSREKKESFPLTVTSAQKNPTAFYLCASSLHGTYNQPQHFGDGTRLSIL.